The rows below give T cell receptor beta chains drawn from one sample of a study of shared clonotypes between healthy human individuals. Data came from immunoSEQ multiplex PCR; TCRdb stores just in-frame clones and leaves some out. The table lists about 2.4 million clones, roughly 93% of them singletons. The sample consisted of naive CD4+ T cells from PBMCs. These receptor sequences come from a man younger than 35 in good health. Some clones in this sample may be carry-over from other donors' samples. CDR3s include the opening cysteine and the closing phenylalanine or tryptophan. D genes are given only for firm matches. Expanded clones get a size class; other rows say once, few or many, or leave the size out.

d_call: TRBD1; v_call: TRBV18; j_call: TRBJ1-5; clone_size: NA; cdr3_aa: CASSLGQGGQPQHF; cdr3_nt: TGTGCCAGCTCGCTAGGACAGGGCGGACAGCCCCAGCATTTT
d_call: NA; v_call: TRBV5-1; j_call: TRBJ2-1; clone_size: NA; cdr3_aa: CASTVRFRFHEQFF; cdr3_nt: TGCGCCAGCACGGTCCGTTTTAGGTTCCATGAGCAGTTCTTC
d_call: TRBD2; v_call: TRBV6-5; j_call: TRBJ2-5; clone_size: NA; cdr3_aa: CASSYWGGNQETQYF; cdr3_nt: TGTGCCAGCAGTTACTGGGGAGGGAACCAAGAGACCCAGTACTTC
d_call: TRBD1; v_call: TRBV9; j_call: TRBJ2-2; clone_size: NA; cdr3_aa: CASSVTPGQMNTGELFF; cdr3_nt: TGTGCCAGCAGCGTTACCCCGGGACAGATGAACACCGGGGAGCTGTTTTTT
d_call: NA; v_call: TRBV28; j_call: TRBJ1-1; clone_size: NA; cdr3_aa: CASTNTGTLEAFF; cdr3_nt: TGTGCCAGCACTAACACAGGGACGCTCGAAGCTTTCTTT
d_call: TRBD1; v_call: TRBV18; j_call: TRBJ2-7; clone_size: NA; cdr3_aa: CASSPLTGSFSYEQYF; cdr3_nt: TGTGCCAGCTCACCACTGACAGGGTCTTTCTCCTACGAGCAGTACTTC
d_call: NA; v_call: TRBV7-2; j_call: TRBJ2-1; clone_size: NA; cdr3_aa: CASSLGRNGVWNEQFF; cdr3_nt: TGTGCCAGCAGCTTAGGCCGAAACGGGGTTTGGAATGAGCAGTTCTTC
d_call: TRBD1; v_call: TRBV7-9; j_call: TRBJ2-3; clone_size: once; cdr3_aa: CASRALGPPGQDTDTQYF; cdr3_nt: TGTGCCAGCAGAGCGCTAGGGCCCCCGGGACAGGACACAGATACGCAGTATTTT
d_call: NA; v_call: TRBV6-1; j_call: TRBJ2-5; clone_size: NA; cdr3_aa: CASGSRGYRETQYF; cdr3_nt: TGTGCCAGCGGGAGTCGTGGGTACAGGGAGACCCAGTACTTC
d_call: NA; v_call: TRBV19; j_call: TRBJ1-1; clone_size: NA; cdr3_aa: CASSSGRTDEAFF; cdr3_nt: TGTGCCAGTAGCAGCGGTAGAACCGATGAAGCTTTCTTT
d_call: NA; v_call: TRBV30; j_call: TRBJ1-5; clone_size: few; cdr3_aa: CAWSVQGQPQHF; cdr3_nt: TGTGCCTGGAGTGTACAGGGTCAGCCCCAGCATTTT
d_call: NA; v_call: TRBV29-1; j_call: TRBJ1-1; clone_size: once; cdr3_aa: CSAREGVNTEAFF; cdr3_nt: TGCAGCGCCCGCGAGGGCGTAAACACTGAAGCTTTCTTT
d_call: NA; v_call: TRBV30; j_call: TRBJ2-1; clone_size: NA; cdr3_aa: CAWIIPGGGRPSYNEQFF; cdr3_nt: TGTGCCTGGATCATCCCAGGGGGCGGGAGGCCGTCCTACAATGAGCAGTTCTTC
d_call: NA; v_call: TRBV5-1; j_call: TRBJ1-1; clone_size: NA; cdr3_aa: CASSLGVGGITEAFF; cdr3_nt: TGCGCCAGCAGCTTGGGGGTGGGCGGGATCACTGAAGCTTTCTTT
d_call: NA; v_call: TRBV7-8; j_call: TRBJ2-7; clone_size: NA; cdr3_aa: CASSPEGDEQYF; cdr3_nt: TGTGCCAGCAGCCCCGAGGGGGACGAGCAGTACTTC
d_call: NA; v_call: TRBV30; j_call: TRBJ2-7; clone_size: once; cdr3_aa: CAWKRFSLGQYF; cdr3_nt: TGTGCCTGGAAACGGTTTTCTTTGGGGCAGTACTTC
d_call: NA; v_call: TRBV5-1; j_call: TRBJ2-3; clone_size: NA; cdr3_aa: CASSLATDTQYF; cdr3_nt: TGCGCCAGCAGCTTAGCCACAGATACGCAGTATTTT
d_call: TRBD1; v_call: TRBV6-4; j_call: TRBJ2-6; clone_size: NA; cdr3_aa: CASAPGTGFSGANVLTF; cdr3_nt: TGTGCCAGCGCTCCCGGGACAGGGTTCTCTGGGGCCAACGTCCTGACTTTC
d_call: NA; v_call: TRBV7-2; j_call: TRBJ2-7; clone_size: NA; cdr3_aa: CASSKQGGGYEQYF; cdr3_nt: TGTGCCAGCAGTAAACAGGGTGGTGGCTACGAGCAGTACTTC
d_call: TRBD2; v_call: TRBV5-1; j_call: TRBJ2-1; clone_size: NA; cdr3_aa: CASKPTSAKDEQFF; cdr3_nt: TGCGCCAGCAAGCCGACTAGCGCCAAGGATGAGCAGTTCTTC
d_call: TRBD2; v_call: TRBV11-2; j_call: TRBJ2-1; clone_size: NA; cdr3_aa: CASSLVALAGGREQFF; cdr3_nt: TGTGCCAGCAGCCTCGTGGCCCTAGCGGGAGGGCGGGAGCAGTTCTTC
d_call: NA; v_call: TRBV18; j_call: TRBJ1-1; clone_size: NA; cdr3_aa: CASSKSRTVDFLMNTEAFF; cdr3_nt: TGTGCCAGCTCAAAGAGTAGGACAGTAGACTTCCTGATGAACACTGAAGCTTTCTTT
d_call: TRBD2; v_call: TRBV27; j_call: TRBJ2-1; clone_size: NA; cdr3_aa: CASRTVAGGSYNEQFF; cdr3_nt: TGTGCCAGCAGGACCGTAGCGGGAGGCTCCTACAATGAGCAGTTCTTC
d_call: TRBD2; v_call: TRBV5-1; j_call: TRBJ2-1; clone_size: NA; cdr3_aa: CASSLGGSTNEQFF; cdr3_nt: TGCGCCAGCAGCTTAGGCGGGAGTACGAATGAGCAGTTCTTC
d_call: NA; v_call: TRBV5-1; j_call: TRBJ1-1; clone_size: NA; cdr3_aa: CASSIGVRGTEAFF; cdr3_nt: TGCGCCAGCAGCATTGGGGTTAGAGGCACTGAAGCTTTCTTT
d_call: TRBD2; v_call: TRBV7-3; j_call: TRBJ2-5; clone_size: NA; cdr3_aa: CASSIRGVASGRSETQYF; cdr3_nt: TGTGCCAGCAGCATAAGAGGGGTCGCTAGCGGGAGGTCAGAGACCCAGTACTTC
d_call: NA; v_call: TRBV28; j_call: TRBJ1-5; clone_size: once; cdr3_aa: CASSLLQQNQPQHF; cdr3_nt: TGTGCCAGCAGTTTATTACAGCAAAATCAGCCCCAGCATTTT